The clone carrying this T cell receptor beta chain has just a few counts. Its antigen remains unidentified. The sample is drawn from a study of T cells after yellow fever vaccination. Study observations and caveats: Researchers report a weaker secondary response that nonetheless peaked faster, day 5 versus 15. Sorted repertoires could include abundant contaminating clonotypes from bulk cells. A limited proportion of clonotypes was detected within both the CD4 and CD8 compartments.

CDR3 size: 14 residues. Germline V lookup: CDR1 DFQATT, CDR2 SNEGSKA (reference sequence). With 1 base removed from V and 1 base from J, the gap between germline ends came to 10 bases. Template switching by 5'RACE produced TCR cDNA, adding a universal primer site and UMIs. Each CDR3 protein is one row after TCRdb ran MiXCR on the 5' RACE reads. The data show 320,000 or so distinct CDR3 sequences, roughly 8% seen once. The sample here was PBMCs, taken more than 40 days after the first yellow fever vaccination. The receptor comes from a man younger than 35 who received the YFV17D yellow fever vaccine. The chain is built from TRBV20-1 and TRBJ1-1; a weak D match, TRBD1 (6 bases). This CDR3 reads CSARVGHSNTEAFF. The DNA of the CDR3 is TGCAGTGCTAGAGTGGGACACTCGAACACTGAAGCTTTCTTT.